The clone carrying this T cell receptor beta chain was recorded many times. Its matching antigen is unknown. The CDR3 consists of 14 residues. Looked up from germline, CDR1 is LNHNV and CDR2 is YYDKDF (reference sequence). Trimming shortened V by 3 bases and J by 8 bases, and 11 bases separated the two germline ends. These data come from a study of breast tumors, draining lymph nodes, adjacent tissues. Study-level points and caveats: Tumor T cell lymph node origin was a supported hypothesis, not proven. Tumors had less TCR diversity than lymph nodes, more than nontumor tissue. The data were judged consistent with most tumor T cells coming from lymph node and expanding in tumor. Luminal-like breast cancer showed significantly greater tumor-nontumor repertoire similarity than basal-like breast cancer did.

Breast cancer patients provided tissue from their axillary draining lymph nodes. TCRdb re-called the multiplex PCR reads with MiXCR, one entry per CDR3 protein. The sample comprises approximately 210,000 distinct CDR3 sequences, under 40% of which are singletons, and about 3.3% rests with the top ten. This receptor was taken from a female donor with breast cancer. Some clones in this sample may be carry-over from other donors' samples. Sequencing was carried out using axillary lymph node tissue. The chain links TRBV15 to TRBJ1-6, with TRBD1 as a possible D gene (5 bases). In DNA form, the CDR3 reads TGTGCCACCAGCAGTGAACCCAGGGATTCACCCCTCCACTTT. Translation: CATSSEPRDSPLHF. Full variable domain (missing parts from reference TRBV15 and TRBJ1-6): DAMVIQNPRYQVTQFGKPVTLSCSQTLNHNVMYWYQQKSSQAPKLLFHYYDKDFNNEADTPDNFQSRRPNTSFCFLDIRSPGLGDTAMYLCATSSEPRDSPLHFGNGTRLTVT.